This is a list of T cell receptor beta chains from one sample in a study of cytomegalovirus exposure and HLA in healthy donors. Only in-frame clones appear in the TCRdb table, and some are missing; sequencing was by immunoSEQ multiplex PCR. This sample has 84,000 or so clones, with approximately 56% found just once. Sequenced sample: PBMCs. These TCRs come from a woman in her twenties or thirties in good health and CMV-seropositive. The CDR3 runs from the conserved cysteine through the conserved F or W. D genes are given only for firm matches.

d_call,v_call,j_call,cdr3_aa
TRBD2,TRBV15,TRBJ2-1,CATSRDASGGPNEQFF
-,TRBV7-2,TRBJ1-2,CASSLDFGGRIGYTF
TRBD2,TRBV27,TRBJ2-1,CASTSGGSYNEQFF
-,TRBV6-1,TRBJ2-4,CASSVGLAKNIQYF
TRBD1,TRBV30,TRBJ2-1,CAWRGQGTYNEQFF
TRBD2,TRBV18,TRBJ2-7,CASSPALAGGAYEQYF
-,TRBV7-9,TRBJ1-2,CASSLREGSNYGYTF
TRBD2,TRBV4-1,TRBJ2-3,CASSQDGGGTSTDTQYF
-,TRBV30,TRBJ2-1,CAWSLQVAKYNEQFF
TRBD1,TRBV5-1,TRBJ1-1,CASSLEQGAGTEAFF
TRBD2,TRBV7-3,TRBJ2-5,CASSSGLAGETQYF
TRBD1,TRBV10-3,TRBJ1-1,CAISRGLTGVETEAFF
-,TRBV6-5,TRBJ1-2,CASRPDRQNYGYPF
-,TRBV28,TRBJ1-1,CASSFGGRGTEAFF
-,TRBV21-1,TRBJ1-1,CASSNYRAESEAFF
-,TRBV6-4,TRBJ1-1,CASSDTLNTEAFF
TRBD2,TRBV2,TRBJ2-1,CASKGQAGGILVEQFF
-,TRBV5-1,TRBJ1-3,CASSLDISFGNTIYF
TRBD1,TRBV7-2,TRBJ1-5,CASSLQGGDQPQHF
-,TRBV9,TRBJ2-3,CASSVSPLLVGGADTQYF
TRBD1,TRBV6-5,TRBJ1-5,CASSDRQGNQPQHF
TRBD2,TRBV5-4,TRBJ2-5,CASSPGSGTSGGETQYF
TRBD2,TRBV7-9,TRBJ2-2,CASSITSGGWTGELFF
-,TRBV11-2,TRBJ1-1,CASSLVREGVNTEAFF
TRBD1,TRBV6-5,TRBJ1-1,CASSFQGATEAFF
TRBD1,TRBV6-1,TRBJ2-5,CASSSGGPIGQYF
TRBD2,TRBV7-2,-,CASSPRAGAYEQYF
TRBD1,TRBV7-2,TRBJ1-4,CASSLVTGAMNEKLFF
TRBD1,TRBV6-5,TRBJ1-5,CASSYRQGIQPQHF
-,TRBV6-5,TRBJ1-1,CASSYHGGSEAFF
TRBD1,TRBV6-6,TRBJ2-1,CASRDRVDNEQFF
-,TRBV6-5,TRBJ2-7,CASQGNRGANEQYF
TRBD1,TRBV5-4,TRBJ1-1,CASSIPTGSAEAFF
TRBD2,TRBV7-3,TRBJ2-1,CASSSGGGNEQFF
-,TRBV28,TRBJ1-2,CASSLLQYGYTF
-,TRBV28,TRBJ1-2,CASSLGGVGYTF
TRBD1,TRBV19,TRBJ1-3,CASNDRGKVSGNTIYF
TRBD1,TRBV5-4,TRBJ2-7,CASSWTGAYEQYF
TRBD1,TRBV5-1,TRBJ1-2,CASSPRTGDYGYTF
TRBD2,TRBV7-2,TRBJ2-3,CASIAGGPVDTQYF
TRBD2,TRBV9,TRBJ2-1,CATLAGGPWGGAFF
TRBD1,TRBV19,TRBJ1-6,CASREGATLTNNSPLHF
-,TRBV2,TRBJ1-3,CASSVDSSGNTIYF
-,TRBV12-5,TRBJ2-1,CASGLAQGGYNEQFF
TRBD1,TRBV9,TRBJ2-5,CASSVEGTGGETQYF
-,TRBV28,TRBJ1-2,CASSLPQVGRGYTF
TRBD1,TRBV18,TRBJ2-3,CASSPPPKGTVRGDTQYF
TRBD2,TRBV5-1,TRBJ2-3,CASSEGLAGGRVTQYF
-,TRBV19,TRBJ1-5,CASTGTGGSNQPQHF
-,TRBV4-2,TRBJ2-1,CASSQALGGPYNEQFF
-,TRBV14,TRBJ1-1,CASSRTGRTEAFF
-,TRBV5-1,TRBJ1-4,CASSFGGRPINEKLFF
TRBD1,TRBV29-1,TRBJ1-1,CSVIRTGANTEAFF